This record concerns one T cell receptor beta chain sequence. Its specificity is unknown. The germline V and J ends were trimmed by 5 bases and 7 bases, with 18 bases remaining between them. Germline V gene lookup returns CDR1 SGHVS and CDR2 FQNEAQ. The CDR3 spans 15 residues. These data belong to a study of identifying expanded T cells in peripheral blood. Here immunoSEQ multiplex PCR was the method, and the copy in TCRdb shows in-frame clones only, minus some. The sample lists about 90,000 clones; approximately 81% were seen once. Whole-study results and caveats: Two-week clone count variance significantly increased as total template count grew.

V and J are TRBV7-8 and TRBJ2-1; the D gene is possibly TRBD1 (6 bases). The source material was blood. The TCR comes from a person between 18 and 75 years old in good health. CDR3 sequence: CASSPAWPQGNEQFF. CDR3 DNA: TGTGCCAGCAGCCCCGCTTGGCCCCAGGGGAATGAGCAGTTCTTC.